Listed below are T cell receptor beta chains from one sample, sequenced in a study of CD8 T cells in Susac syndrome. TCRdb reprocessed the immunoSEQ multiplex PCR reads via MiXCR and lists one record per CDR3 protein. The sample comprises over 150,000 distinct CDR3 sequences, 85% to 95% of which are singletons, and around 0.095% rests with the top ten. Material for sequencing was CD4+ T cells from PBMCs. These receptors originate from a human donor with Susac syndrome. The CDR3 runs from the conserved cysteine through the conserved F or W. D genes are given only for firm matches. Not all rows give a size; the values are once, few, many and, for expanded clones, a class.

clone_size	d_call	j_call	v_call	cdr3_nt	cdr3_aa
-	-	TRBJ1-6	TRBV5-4	TGTGCCAGCAGCTTGGCCGGCAGGGCCAATTCACCCCTCCACTTT	CASSLAGRANSPLHF
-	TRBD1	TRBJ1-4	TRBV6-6	TGTGCCAGCAGTTATCGACAGGGACCTGAAAAACTGTTTTTT	CASSYRQGPEKLFF
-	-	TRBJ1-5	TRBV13	TGTGCCAGCAGCCGTTCTCGGCGGGCAGGGGCGAGCAATCAGCCCCAGCATTTT	CASSRSRRAGASNQPQHF
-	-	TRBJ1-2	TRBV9	TGTGCCAGCAGCGTTCGTGGGGGCGCTACTTGGGGCTACACCTTC	CASSVRGGATWGYTF
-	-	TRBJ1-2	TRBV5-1	TGCGCCAGCAGCTTGAGCGGGACCCCATATGGCTACACCTTC	CASSLSGTPYGYTF
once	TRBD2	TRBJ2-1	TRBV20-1	TGCAGTGCCCACGAGACTAGCGGGTACAATGAGCAGTTCTTC	CSAHETSGYNEQFF
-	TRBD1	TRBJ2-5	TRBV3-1	TGTGCCAGCAGCCGACAGGGACAAGAGACCCAGTACTTC	CASSRQGQETQYF
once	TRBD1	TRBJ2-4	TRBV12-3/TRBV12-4	TGTGCCAGCAGTCAAATGGACAGGACAGACCTAGCCAAAAACATTCAGTACTTC	CASSQMDRTDLAKNIQYF
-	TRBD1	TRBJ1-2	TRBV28	TGTGCCAGCAGTTCGGCCGGGACAGGGGGCTGGGTCTATGGCTACACCTTC	CASSSAGTGGWVYGYTF
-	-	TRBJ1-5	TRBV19	TGTGCCAGTAGTGCCGTAGGACGCCAGCATTTT	CASSAVGRQHF
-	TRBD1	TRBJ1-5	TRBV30	TGTGCCTGGAGTGAGAAGGGACAGCTGACGAATCAGCCCCAGCATTTT	CAWSEKGQLTNQPQHF
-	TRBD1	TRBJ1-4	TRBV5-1	TGCGCCAGCAGCTTGAGAGGGGGCGATGAAAAACTGTTTTTT	CASSLRGGDEKLFF
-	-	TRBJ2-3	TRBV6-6	TGTGCCACCAGGGTTTTGGAAGGTACGCAGTATTTT	CATRVLEGTQYF
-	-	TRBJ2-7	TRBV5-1	TGCGCCAGCAGCTTGGTAGCCTCCGCCGGGGGCTACGAGCAGTACTTC	CASSLVASAGGYEQYF
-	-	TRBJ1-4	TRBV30	TGTGCCTGGAGTCGGGAACAACATGAAAAACTGTTTTTT	CAWSREQHEKLFF
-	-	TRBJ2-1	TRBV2	TGTGCCAGCAAGGCCATGAGCTCCTACAATGAGCAGTTCTTC	CASKAMSSYNEQFF
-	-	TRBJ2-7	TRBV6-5	TGTGCCAGCAGTTCCCGGGACGGAGAATACGAGCAGTACTTC	CASSSRDGEYEQYF
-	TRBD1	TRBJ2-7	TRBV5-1	TGCGCCAGCAGCGCCGCCGGGACAGGGAGGTACGAGCAGTACTTC	CASSAAGTGRYEQYF
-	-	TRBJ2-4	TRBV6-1	TGTGCCAGCAGTTCTATGCCGGGATCGGGGAACATTCAGTACTTC	CASSSMPGSGNIQYF
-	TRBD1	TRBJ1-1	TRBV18	TGTGCCAGCTCATTTTCGACAGGGGAGAACACTGAAGCTTTCTTT	CASSFSTGENTEAFF
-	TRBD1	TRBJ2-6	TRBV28	TGTGCCAGCAGTTTACCGGGACAGTGGGCTGGGGCCAACGTCCTGACTTTC	CASSLPGQWAGANVLTF
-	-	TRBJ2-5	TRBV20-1	TGCAGTGCTGAGGGACAGAGGAGGGCCCAGTACTTC	CSAEGQRRAQYF
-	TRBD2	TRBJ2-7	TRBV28	TGTGCCAGCAGTTCACTAGCGGGGAACTACGAGCAGTACTTC	CASSSLAGNYEQYF
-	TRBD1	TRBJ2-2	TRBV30	TGTGCCTGGACACTCCGGGACAGGGTCACCGGGGAGCTGTTTTTT	CAWTLRDRVTGELFF
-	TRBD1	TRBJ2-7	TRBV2	TGTGCCGGGCGGAGGGTAGGGGACAGGAGCTACGAGCAGTACTTC	CAGRRVGDRSYEQYF
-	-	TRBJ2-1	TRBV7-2	TGTGCCAGCAGCTTAGAGAGAAGCTACAATGAGCAGTTCTTC	CASSLERSYNEQFF
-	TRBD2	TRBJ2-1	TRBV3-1	TGTGCCAGCAGCCAAGTGACGACGGGAGGGCCGAATGAGCAGTTCTTC	CASSQVTTGGPNEQFF
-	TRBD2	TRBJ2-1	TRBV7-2	TGTGCCAGCAGCTTAGAGCTAGCGGGCCTGAGGAATGAGCAGTTCTTC	CASSLELAGLRNEQFF
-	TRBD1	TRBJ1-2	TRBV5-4	TGTGCCAGCAGTACCGGGACAGGGATATTGGGAGGCTACACCTTC	CASSTGTGILGGYTF
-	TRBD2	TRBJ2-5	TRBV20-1	TGCAGTGCTAGGCCGGGGGGGTCCCAAGAGACCCAGTACTTC	CSARPGGSQETQYF
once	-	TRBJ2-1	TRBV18	TGTGCCAGCTCACCAGGGGCGGCCAGCTCCTACAATGAGCAGTTCTTC	CASSPGAASSYNEQFF
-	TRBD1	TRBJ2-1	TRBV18	TGTGCCAGCTCTCCTCCGGGACAGGGGTTCAGGAATGAGCAGTTCTTC	CASSPPGQGFRNEQFF
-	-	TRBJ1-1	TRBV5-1	TGCGCCAGCAGACCCCAAGTAGGCACTGAAGCTTTCTTT	CASRPQVGTEAFF
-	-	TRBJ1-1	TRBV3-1	TGTGCCAGCAGCCGTCTGGGGGGTAAGAACACTGAAGTTTTCTTT	CASSRLGGKNTEVFF
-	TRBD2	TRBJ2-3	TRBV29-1	TGCAGCGTTGCTAGCGGGAGTAGGACAGATACGCAGTATTTT	CSVASGSRTDTQYF
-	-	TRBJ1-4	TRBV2	TGTGCCAGCAGTGTCCGGACTAATGAAAAACTGTTTTTT	CASSVRTNEKLFF
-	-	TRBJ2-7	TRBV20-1	TGCAGTGCTAGTCATGGCAGAGCCTACGAGCAGTACTTC	CSASHGRAYEQYF
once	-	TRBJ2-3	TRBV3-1	TGTGCCAGCAGCCACGGGTTCCGCACAGATACGCAGTATTTT	CASSHGFRTDTQYF
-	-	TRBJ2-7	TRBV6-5	TGTGCCAGCAGTTACTCCTCAGGGGAGCCCTCCTACGAGCAGTACTTC	CASSYSSGEPSYEQYF
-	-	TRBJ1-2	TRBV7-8	TGTGCCAGCAGCTTAGCGGCGGGCAACTATGGCTACACCTTC	CASSLAAGNYGYTF
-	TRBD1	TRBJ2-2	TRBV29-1	TGCAGCGTTCTGGGACAGTACACCGGGGAGCTGTTTTTT	CSVLGQYTGELFF
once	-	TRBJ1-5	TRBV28	TGTGCCAGCAGTTTTAACGGGGGGGGAGGTGGCAATCAGCCCCAGCATTTT	CASSFNGGGGGNQPQHF
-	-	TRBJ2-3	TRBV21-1	TGTGCCAGCAGAAGGACTACCGCCACAGATACGCAGTATTTT	CASRRTTATDTQYF
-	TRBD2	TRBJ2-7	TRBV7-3	TGTGCCAGCAGCGCGGGGGGGCCCTCCTACGAGCAGTACTTC	CASSAGGPSYEQYF
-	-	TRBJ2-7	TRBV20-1	TGCAGTGCTAGAGTTCCTCGGGGCCACGAGCAGTACTTC	CSARVPRGHEQYF
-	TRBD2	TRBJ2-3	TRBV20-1	TGCAGTGCTGGAAAAGTACCCGGGACTAGCGGTGTTTCAGATACGCAGTATTTT	CSAGKVPGTSGVSDTQYF
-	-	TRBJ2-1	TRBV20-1	TGCAGTGGGATACTAGCATTGGGCTCCTACAATGAGCAGTTCTTC	CSGILALGSYNEQFF
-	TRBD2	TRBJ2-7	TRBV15	TGTGCCACCAGCAGAGATAGGCGGGGGGCCTACGAGCAGTACTTC	CATSRDRRGAYEQYF
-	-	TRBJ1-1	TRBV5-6	TGTGCCAGCAGCTCGCTACCAACGAACACTGAAGCTTTCTTT	CASSSLPTNTEAFF